In its sample, the clone carrying this T cell receptor (beta chain) was seen a few times. This sample was included in a study of blood T cells in healthy people across ages. The use of a sample-barcoded 5' primer and a J-beta primer mix characterized a second PCR of roughly 6 to 11 cycles. TCRdb called the 5' RACE reads again in MiXCR, with one record for every CDR3 protein. The sample has about 580,000 distinct CDR3 sequences, around 48% seen once. Trimming left V 6 bases short and J 0 bases short, with 11 bases between. From germline, CDR1 is DFQATT and CDR2 SNEGSKA (reference sequence). The CDR3 is 13 residues long.

The sample was blood. The TCR comes from a man older than 75 in good health. The chain recombines TRBV20-1 with TRBJ1-1; D uncertain. The CDR3 coding sequence is TGCAGTGCCCCCAGGCAGATGAACACTGAAGCTTTCTTT. Amino acids: CSAPRQMNTEAFF.